The 24 T cell receptor beta chains listed next were all sequenced from one sample in a study of PD-1 blockade in classical Hodgkin lymphoma (TCRdb year 2020). The library relied on the immunoSEQ multiplex PCR assay. Imported from immuneACCESS, the table was reduced by TCRdb to in-frame sequences with V and J called. These copies leave out some clones; in studies compared against another copy, an unresolved V gene accounts for under half, and the cause of the remainder is not known. The sample records roughly 70,000 clones, over 55% of which are singletons. The top ten clonotypes cover 9% to 10% of the sample. Per the publication, the time point label means: cycle 2 day 1 (C2D1) of nivolumab. All trial patients had relapsed after autologous stem cell transplantation, with cohorts A, B and C differing in prior brentuximab vedotin exposure. The material was peripheral blood mononuclear cells (PBMCs), obtained before the second cycle of nivolumab. The receptors shown here come from a human donor with classical Hodgkin lymphoma.

CDR3 sequence: CATSRDVNYGYTF. CDR3 DNA sequence: TGTGCCACCAGCAGAGACGTTAACTATGGCTACACCTTC. The rearrangement joins TRBV15 to TRBJ1-2; D unclear. From germline, CDR1 is LNHNV and CDR2 YYDKDF (reference sequence). CDR3 length equals 13 residues. Trimming cost V 0 bases and J 1 base, with 3 bases left between them.

This clone was picked up a small number of times. The V and J genes are TRBV5-4 and TRBJ1-2; D is perhaps TRBD1 (5 bases). The CDR3 totals 12 residues. Trimming left V 4 bases short and J 4 bases short, with 8 bases between. Germline V gene sequence: CDR1 SGHNT, CDR2 YYREEE (reference sequence). The CDR3, as DNA: TGTGCCAGCAGCCCCCAGGGCTATGGCTACACCTTC. Protein product: CASSPQGYGYTF.

V usage is TRBV7-2 and J usage is TRBJ1-2; no firm D call. Germline V CDR1 and CDR2: SGHTA, FQGNSA. This CDR3 is built from 15 residues. Deletions cut 1 base from V and 8 bases from J, with 17 bases between. The CDR3 nucleotides read TGTGCCAGCAGCTTAGATCGGGTCGCCTTGAGGGGCTACACCTTC. Protein sequence: CASSLDRVALRGYTF.

V gene TRBV10-3 combines with J gene TRBJ2-7, with no clear D. Germline CDR1 reads ENHRY; CDR2 reads SYGVKD. The CDR3 extends over 12 amino acids. V lost 11 bases and J lost 5, with 16 bases in between. Written as DNA, the CDR3 is TGTGCCCCACTGGGCCAGAGGAACGAGCAGTACTTC. Translated, it gives CAPLGQRNEQYF.

This clone appeared a few times. The gene calls are TRBV6-1 and TRBJ1-6; 7 nucleotides agree with TRBD1. The CDR3 totals 13 residues. V trimming: 6 bases; J trimming: 13 bases; junction bases outside the gene matches: 9. The germline V gene has CDR1 MNHNS and CDR2 SASEGT. The CDR3 coding sequence is TGTGCCAGCAGCCCAGGGGGAAGGGTCCCCCTCCACTTT. This gives the protein CASSPGGRVPLHF.

The chain carries TRBV6-1 and TRBJ1-1, with TRBD1 matching 9 bases. CDR1 MNHNS and CDR2 SASEGT come from the germline V gene. This CDR3 contains 14 residues. The V gene end was trimmed by 7 bases and the J gene end by 5 bases; junction bases not matched to a gene: 8. The CDR3 DNA is TGTGCCAGCACTAAAGACAGGGGGTGGACTGAAGCTTTCTTT. It encodes CASTKDRGWTEAFF.

V and J are TRBV4-1 and TRBJ2-7, with D perhaps being TRBD1 or TRBD2 (5 bases each). Germline lookup yields CDR1 MGHRA and CDR2 YSYEKL. CDR3 size: 12 residues. V lost 4 bases, J lost 7 bases, and 11 bases lay in between. CDR3 in amino acids: CASSLFWGEQYF. The CDR3 DNA reads as TGCGCCAGCAGCCTCTTTTGGGGGGAGCAGTACTTC.

The chain carries TRBV7-9 and TRBJ1-4; perhaps TRBD1 as D (6 bases). This CDR3 spans 14 amino acids. V lost 0 bases, J lost 6 bases, and 8 bases lay in between. Germline CDR1 reads SEHNR; CDR2 reads FQNEAQ (reference sequence). This CDR3 reads CASSLATGDEKLFF. CDR3 coding DNA: TGTGCCAGCAGCTTAGCGACAGGAGATGAAAAACTGTTTTTT.

This clone has a handful of counts. The genes are TRBV2 and TRBJ2-7; D ambiguous. The length of the CDR3 is 14 residues. Trimming removed 3 bases at V and 3 bases at J, with 12 bases between. Per the germline V gene, CDR1 is SNHLY and CDR2 is FYNNEI. CDR3: CASSERPTHYEQYF. The CDR3 region has the DNA TGTGCCAGCAGTGAGAGGCCGACTCACTACGAGCAGTACTTC.

A single count supports this clone. This CDR3 is CASSYDGTSGSDTQYF. As DNA, the CDR3 is TGTGCCAGCAGTTACGACGGGACTAGCGGGTCAGATACGCAGTATTTT. V usage is TRBV6-5 and J usage is TRBJ2-3, with TRBD2 identical over 12 bases. Germline CDR1 MNHEY, CDR2 SVGAGI. This CDR3 has 16 residues. V trimming: 2 bases; J trimming: 4 bases; junction bases outside the gene matches: 4.

This chain joins TRBV28 and TRBJ1-1; unclear D gene. Trimming left V 4 bases short and J 4 bases short, with 19 bases between. This CDR3 has 16 amino acids. The germline V gene encodes CDR1 MDHEN and CDR2 SYDVKM. CDR3 DNA: TGTGCCAGCAGTTCGACCTATGGGAGGAAGAGCACTGAAGCTTTCTTT. This gives the protein CASSSTYGRKSTEAFF.

This chain connects TRBV4-1 to TRBJ1-2, with D possibly TRBD1 on 5 matching bases. Germline CDR1 and CDR2: MGHRA and YSYEKL. The V end was cut by 0 bases, the J end by 7 bases, with 12 bases between. This CDR3 is 14 amino acids long. CDR3 loop: CASSQERGAAGYTF. In DNA, the CDR3 is TGCGCCAGCAGCCAAGAAAGAGGGGCGGCTGGCTACACCTTC.

The chain links TRBV28 to TRBJ2-4; TRBD1 might be the D (5 bases). Germline V CDR1 and CDR2: MDHEN, SYDVKM. V was cut by 5 bases and J by 8 bases, with 10 bases left in between. The length of the CDR3 is 12 residues. CDR3 DNA: TGTGCCAGCAGTCAGGGCAGCGACATTCAGTACTTC. Its translation is CASSQGSDIQYF.

The V gene is TRBV7-2, the J gene TRBJ2-3; D uncertain. Germline V CDR1 and CDR2: SGHTA, FQGNSA. V lost 5 bases and J lost 3, with 12 bases in between. The CDR3 spans 14 residues. The CDR3 nucleotides read TGTGCCAGCAGCCTTTCTCCGTTTACAGATACGCAGTATTTT. Its protein is CASSLSPFTDTQYF.

CDR3 loop: CASSSDPGDTQYF. The CDR3, as DNA: TGTGCCAGCAGCTCGGATCCGGGGGATACGCAGTATTTT. The V gene is TRBV2, the J gene TRBJ2-3, with a possible D match to TRBD2 (5 bases). Germline V gives CDR1 SNHLY, CDR2 FYNNEI. V was clipped by 6 bases and J by 6 bases, with 13 bases between them. The CDR3 covers 13 residues. The complete variable domain, with remaining parts taken from reference TRBV2 and TRBJ2-3, reads EPEVTQTPSHQVTQMGQEVILRCVPISNHLYFYWYRQILGQKVEFLVSFYNNEISEKSEIFDDQFSVERPDGSNFTLKIRSTKLEDSAMYFCASSSDPGDTQYFGPGTRLTVL.

This clone was recorded a few times. The chain carries TRBV7-9 and TRBJ1-2; TRBD1 matches 7 bases. This CDR3 comprises 14 residues. Trimming took 2 bases from V and 6 from J; bases not matched to a gene: 6. Germline CDR1 and CDR2: SEHNR and FQNEAQ (reference sequence). CDR3 nucleotides: TGTGCCAGCAGCTTACAGGGGGAGGTGAATGGCTACACCTTC. It yields the protein CASSLQGEVNGYTF.

This clone has more than one count but fewer than ten. The chain combines TRBV6-5 with TRBJ1-2, with 7 bases fitting TRBD1. The germline gives CDR1 MNHEY, CDR2 SVGAGI. With V trimmed by 4 bases and J by 4 bases, 12 bases remained unmatched. The CDR3 contains 16 residues. The CDR3: CASSSVITGVGYGYTF. In DNA form, the CDR3 reads TGTGCCAGCAGTTCGGTCATTACAGGGGTAGGCTATGGCTACACCTTC.

This clone was counted only a few times. The chain uses TRBV7-6 and TRBJ1-3; 8 bases are a match to TRBD1. This CDR3 contains 16 residues. The germline gives CDR1 SGHVS, CDR2 FNYEAQ. V dropped 4 bases and J dropped 0; count of bases not matched to a gene: 5. The DNA of the CDR3 is TGTGCCAGCAGCTACAGGGGGGGAGACTCTGGAAACACCATATATTTT. Its translation: CASSYRGGDSGNTIYF.

J is TRBJ2-7 and V is TRBV7-8, with TRBD2 matching over 7 bases. This CDR3 is built from 12 residues. CDR1 and CDR2 (germline): SGHVS, FQNEAQ. J lost 5 bases, V lost 5 bases, and 3 bases had no gene match. CDR3 nucleotide sequence: TGTGCCAGCAGCCGGGGGAGGGACGAGCAGTACTTC. Protein sequence: CASSRGRDEQYF. Supplemented by reference TRBV7-8 and TRBJ2-7, the full variable domain reads GAGVSQSPRYKVAKRGQDVALRCDPISGHVSLFWYQQALGQGPEFLTYFQNEAQLDKSGLPSDRFFAERPEGSVSTLKIQRTQQEDSAVYLCASSRGRDEQYFGPGTRLTVT.

This sequence joins TRBV27 and TRBJ1-5; TRBD1 aligns across 8 bases. Germline values: CDR1 MNHEY, CDR2 SMNVEV (reference sequence). The J segment lost 7 bases and the V segment lost 5 bases, leaving 7 bases of the junction unmatched. CDR3 length equals 14 residues. The CDR3 reads CASSPRQGWQPQHF. The DNA for the CDR3 is TGTGCCAGCAGTCCTCGACAGGGGTGGCAGCCCCAGCATTTT.

The V call is TRBV4-1, the J call TRBJ1-1, with 9 bases matching TRBD1. The CDR3 totals 15 residues. The V segment lost 4 bases and the J segment 4 bases; nucleotides outside the gene matches: 7. Germline V CDR1 and CDR2: MGHRA, YSYEKL. The CDR3 DNA is TGCGCCAGCAGCCCCGGACAGGGGAGTTTCACTGAAGCTTTCTTT. As protein: CASSPGQGSFTEAFF.

The chain employs TRBV29-1 and TRBJ1-2, with unresolved D. The germline CDR1 and CDR2 sequences are SQVTM and ANQGSEA. V was cut by 1 base and J by 0 bases, with 6 bases left in between. The CDR3 has 13 residues. CDR3 in DNA: TGCAGCGTTGAAGCAGACACTAACTATGGCTACACCTTC. Protein sequence: CSVEADTNYGYTF.

The chain couples TRBV30 to TRBJ1-1; 11 bases fit TRBD1. CDR3 length: 14 amino acids. V shed 2 bases, J shed 5 bases, and the junction held 4 bases outside the gene matches. CDR1 is GTSNPN and CDR2 is SVGIG in the germline V gene (reference sequence). CDR3 bases: TGTGCCTGGAGTCCGGGACAGGGGGAAACTGAAGCTTTCTTT. It encodes CAWSPGQGETEAFF. The full variable domain, in which reference TRBV30 and TRBJ1-1 provide the parts outside the CDR3, is SQTIHQWPATLVQPVGSPLSLECTVEGTSNPNLYWYRQAAGRGLQLLFYSVGIGQISSEVPQNLSASRPQDRQFILSSKKLLLSDSGFYLCAWSPGQGETEAFFGQGTRLTVV.

This clone was picked up one time. The V and J genes are TRBV9 and TRBJ2-1; either TRBD1 or TRBD2 may supply D (6 bases each). Deletions cut 2 bases from V and 3 bases from J, with 12 bases between. Germline lookup yields CDR1 SGDLS and CDR2 YYNGEE. This CDR3 has 15 amino acids. The CDR3 sequence: CASSVSGAGYNEQFF. The CDR3 DNA reads TGTGCCAGCAGCGTCTCGGGGGCAGGCTACAATGAGCAGTTCTTC.